These T cell receptor beta chains were read from a single sample in a study of Ad26.COV2.S vaccination and SARS-CoV-2 variants. The method was immunoSEQ multiplex PCR; TCRdb's version includes in-frame clones alone and lacks a portion of them. The data contain 350,000 to 450,000 clones, about 83% of them seen just once; the ten biggest clones take up about 7.4%. The sequencing here drew on peripheral blood, taken in a trial of Ad26.COV2.S vaccine versus placebo. The source of these receptors is a person between 18 and 59 years old who received the Ad26.COV2.S COVID-19 vaccine or a placebo. Both conserved end residues are part of each CDR3. The D gene is left open where the match is weak. Size values are once, few and many counts, or a class for expanded clones, and some rows have none.

CDR3aa	CDR3nt	abundance	v_gene	j_gene	len	d_gene
CASSFEQNEQFF	TGTGCCAGCAGTTTCGAGCAGAATGAGCAGTTCTTC	-	TRBV6-6	TRBJ2-1	12	-
CASSYPDKTQYF	TGTGCCAGCAGTTACCCCGACAAGACCCAGTACTTC	once	TRBV6-2/TRBV6-3	TRBJ2-5	12	-
CASSPDRGETQYF	TGTGCCAGCAGCCCGGACAGGGGAGAGACCCAGTACTTC	-	TRBV7-3	TRBJ2-5	13	TRBD1
CASALQPGGNEQFF	TGCGCCAGCGCTTTACAGCCGGGAGGCAATGAGCAGTTCTTC	-	TRBV5-1	TRBJ2-1	14	TRBD2
CASRSQGAGNQPQHF	TGTGCCAGCAGATCGCAGGGGGCGGGCAATCAGCCCCAGCATTTT	few	TRBV27	TRBJ1-5	15	TRBD1
CASSFESGELFF	TGCGCCAGCAGCTTCGAGTCCGGGGAGCTGTTTTTT	-	TRBV5-1	TRBJ2-2	12	-
CASGWGGWTEAFF	TGTGCTAGTGGTTGGGGGGGGTGGACTGAAGCTTTCTTT	-	TRBV12-5	TRBJ1-1	13	-
CASSSGRVGGYTF	TGTGCCAGCAGCTCTGGCCGGGTCGGGGGCTACACCTTC	few	TRBV12-3/TRBV12-4	TRBJ1-2	13	-
CASSQELSSYEQYF	TGTGCCAGCAGCCAAGAACTGAGCTCCTACGAGCAGTACTTC	-	TRBV4-2	TRBJ2-7	14	-
CASSYPLPYTPAKGSGNTIYF	TGTGCCAGCAGTTACCCCTTACCTTACACACCGGCTAAGGGCTCTGGAAACACCATATATTTT	few	TRBV6-8	TRBJ1-3	21	-
CASTWDSLEGYTF	TGTGCCAGTACCTGGGACAGCCTTGAAGGCTACACCTTC	-	TRBV19	TRBJ1-2	13	TRBD1
CASNQDSSYNSPLHF	TGTGCCAGCAACCAGGATAGCTCCTATAATTCACCCCTCCACTTT	-	TRBV11-2	TRBJ1-6	15	-
CASSESRQGGTDTQYF	TGCGCCAGCAGTGAGTCAAGACAGGGTGGGACAGATACGCAGTATTTT	-	TRBV10-1	TRBJ2-3	16	TRBD1
CASTLGGNYGYTF	TGTGCCAGCACGCTGGGGGGGAACTATGGCTACACCTTC	-	TRBV7-9	TRBJ1-2	13	-